This entry features one T cell receptor beta chain sequence. TCRdb ran MiXCR on the RT-PCR reads and lists one entry per CDR3 protein. The sample yields more than 850,000 distinct CDR3 sequences, more than 15% seen once. This entry comes from a study of patients and donors after allogeneic stem cell transplantation. The CDR3 covers 14 residues. Germline CDR1 DFQATT, CDR2 SNEGSKA (reference sequence). The germline V and J ends were trimmed by 4 bases and 4 bases, with 14 bases remaining between them. The sequence came from a human donor who was either an allogeneic HSCT recipient or a stem cell or donor lymphocyte infusion donor (not recorded which). It is not recorded whose cells these are; they may come from a transplant donor. The V call is TRBV20-1, the J call TRBJ1-5; D remains unclear. The material sequenced was blood, either unsorted or a sorted T cell fraction (not recorded which). The CDR3 DNA reads TGCAGTGCTAACCACCGGGGTACGAATCAGCCCCAGCATTTT. Translated: CSANHRGTNQPQHF.